These T cell receptor beta chains were read from a single sample in a study of blood T cell repertoires in COVID-19. Data came from immunoSEQ multiplex PCR; TCRdb stores just in-frame clones and leaves some out. The sample lists a few hundred thousand clones, around four fifths occurring once. Sequenced sample: peripheral blood. These receptor sequences come from a woman in her fifties or sixties with acute or convalescent COVID-19. CDR3s include the opening cysteine and the closing phenylalanine or tryptophan. D genes are given only for firm matches. Expanded clones get a size class; other rows say once, few or many, or leave the size out.

CDR3 DNA: TGTGCCAGTAGTACCCGGGACAGCCTCTATGGCTACACCTTC
CDR3 protein: CASSTRDSLYGYTF
clone size: .
V gene: TRBV19
D gene: TRBD1
J gene: TRBJ1-2

CDR3 DNA: TGTGCCTGGAGTGCAGGGGGGAGCTCTGGAAACACCATATATTTT
CDR3 protein: CAWSAGGSSGNTIYF
clone size: .
V gene: TRBV30
D gene: TRBD1
J gene: TRBJ1-3

CDR3 DNA: TGTGCCAGCAGCTCTTCAAGACGGGGTGAGCAGTTCTTC
CDR3 protein: CASSSSRRGEQFF
clone size: .
V gene: TRBV3-1/TRBV3-2
D gene: .
J gene: TRBJ2-1

CDR3 DNA: TGTGCCAGCAGTTTCGGACAGGGGGGCTACGAGCAGTACTTC
CDR3 protein: CASSFGQGGYEQYF
clone size: .
V gene: TRBV27
D gene: TRBD1
J gene: TRBJ2-7

CDR3 DNA: TGTGCCAGCAGCCCCGCCGGGACAGGGCCTGGTGGCTACACCTTC
CDR3 protein: CASSPAGTGPGGYTF
clone size: .
V gene: TRBV7-3
D gene: TRBD1
J gene: TRBJ1-2

CDR3 DNA: TGTGCCAGCAGCTCCTTCCCCTACAATGAGCAGTTCTTC
CDR3 protein: CASSSFPYNEQFF
clone size: .
V gene: TRBV27
D gene: .
J gene: TRBJ2-1

CDR3 DNA: TGCGCCAGCAGCTTTTCCCGGGGGGAAGAGACCCAGTACTTC
CDR3 protein: CASSFSRGEETQYF
clone size: .
V gene: TRBV5-1
D gene: TRBD2
J gene: TRBJ2-5

CDR3 DNA: TGTGCCAGCAGTGACTTAAACAGGGTAGGGGAGCAGTACTTC
CDR3 protein: CASSDLNRVGEQYF
clone size: once
V gene: TRBV2
D gene: .
J gene: TRBJ2-7

CDR3 DNA: TGTGCCACCAGCCCAGAACACTATGGCTACACCTTC
CDR3 protein: CATSPEHYGYTF
clone size: few
V gene: TRBV15
D gene: .
J gene: TRBJ1-2

CDR3 DNA: TGTGCCAGCAGCTCCCCCAGGGGATCTGGAAACACCATATATTTT
CDR3 protein: CASSSPRGSGNTIYF
clone size: .
V gene: TRBV7-2
D gene: .
J gene: TRBJ1-3

CDR3 DNA: TGTGCCAGCAGTTCCCCCCCGGCTGGAAACACCATATATTTT
CDR3 protein: CASSSPPAGNTIYF
clone size: .
V gene: TRBV6-5
D gene: .
J gene: TRBJ1-3

CDR3 DNA: TGTGCCAGCAGCAAAGGAGGGGGCGACGTCTCCTATAATTCACCCCTCCACTTT
CDR3 protein: CASSKGGGDVSYNSPLHF
clone size: few
V gene: TRBV21-1
D gene: .
J gene: TRBJ1-6

CDR3 DNA: TGTGCCAGCAGTCGGAGCGCCCACGAGCAGTACTTC
CDR3 protein: CASSRSAHEQYF
clone size: .
V gene: TRBV2
D gene: .
J gene: TRBJ2-7

CDR3 DNA: TGTGCCCTCAACGGAGGTTTCTCACACAATGAGCAGTTCTTC
CDR3 protein: CALNGGFSHNEQFF
clone size: .
V gene: TRBV12-5
D gene: .
J gene: TRBJ2-1

CDR3 DNA: TGTGCCAGCAGTTACGGGGTAGCGGAGAACTACGAGCAGTACTTC
CDR3 protein: CASSYGVAENYEQYF
clone size: .
V gene: TRBV6-6
D gene: .
J gene: TRBJ2-7

CDR3 DNA: TGTGCCAGTGCCTACCCTGGAGAGACCCAGTACTTC
CDR3 protein: CASAYPGETQYF
clone size: .
V gene: TRBV19
D gene: .
J gene: TRBJ2-5

CDR3 DNA: TGCGCCAGCAGCCAAGATTGGGCGAGCAATCAGCCCCAGCATTTT
CDR3 protein: CASSQDWASNQPQHF
clone size: .
V gene: TRBV4-3
D gene: .
J gene: TRBJ1-5

CDR3 DNA: TGCAGCGCCGAGAGTGCCGTATCCTACGAGCAGTACTTC
CDR3 protein: CSAESAVSYEQYF
clone size: .
V gene: TRBV29-1
D gene: .
J gene: TRBJ2-7

CDR3 DNA: TGCAGCGTTGAAGGAGAACCGGGACACGACTACGAGCAGTACTTC
CDR3 protein: CSVEGEPGHDYEQYF
clone size: .
V gene: TRBV29-1
D gene: .
J gene: TRBJ2-7

CDR3 DNA: TGTGCCAGCAGTCCGGGACAGCCTTGGCGGGAAGGGGCCAACGTCCTGACTTTC
CDR3 protein: CASSPGQPWREGANVLTF
clone size: .
V gene: TRBV27
D gene: .
J gene: TRBJ2-6

CDR3 DNA: TGTGCCAGCAAGGGGCACACTGAAGCTTTCTTT
CDR3 protein: CASKGHTEAFF
clone size: .
V gene: TRBV28
D gene: .
J gene: TRBJ1-1

CDR3 DNA: TGCAGCGTTGAGACAGGGGCGTATGGCTACACCTTC
CDR3 protein: CSVETGAYGYTF
clone size: .
V gene: TRBV29-1
D gene: TRBD1
J gene: TRBJ1-2

CDR3 DNA: TGTGCCAGCAGCGTATCCGGGACAGGCGACACCATATATTTT
CDR3 protein: CASSVSGTGDTIYF
clone size: .
V gene: TRBV9
D gene: TRBD1
J gene: TRBJ1-3

CDR3 DNA: TGTGCCAGCAGCCCGCCTAGCTCCTATAATTCACCCCTCCACTTT
CDR3 protein: CASSPPSSYNSPLHF
clone size: once
V gene: TRBV6-6
D gene: .
J gene: TRBJ1-6